The text below deals with one T cell receptor beta chain. Some clones are missing from TCRdb's copy, which holds only in-frame ones; the method was immunoSEQ multiplex PCR. The sample holds under 140,000 clones; around four fifths are singletons and the top ten take 16%. The data stem from a study of blood T cell repertoires in COVID-19. V dropped 2 bases and J dropped 5 bases, with 17 bases sitting between them. Germline assignment: CDR1 MNHEY and CDR2 SVGEGT. CDR3 length: 16 residues. This TCR was recovered from a woman in her sixties or seventies with acute or convalescent COVID-19. V and J are TRBV6-2 or TRBV6-3 and TRBJ2-3, with a weak D call TRBD2 (5 bases). The sequencing sample was made of peripheral blood. The CDR3 here is CASSYRPGSHGDTQYF. In DNA, the CDR3 is TGTGCCAGCAGTTACCGCCCTGGGAGCCACGGAGATACGCAGTATTTT.